The entry below describes one TCR beta chain. CDR1 and CDR2 (germline): SGHRS, YFSETQ. The V segment lost 5 bases and the J segment 3 bases; nucleotides outside the gene matches: 0. CDR3 length equals 12 residues. Original processing methods: Amplified reference gene primers provided the basis for estimating nucleated cell counts. Here immunoSEQ multiplex PCR was the method, and the copy in TCRdb shows in-frame clones only, minus some. V, J and clone size derive from that table, while D and trimming were established from the DNA sequence. The data hold 120,000 to 150,000 clones, with roughly 85% observed a single time. This sample was taken from a study of blood T cell repertoires in COVID-19. Overall study context: Samples representing acute and convalescent COVID-19 were sourced from the United States, Italy and Spain.

The rearrangement links TRBV5-1 to TRBJ2-3, with 7 nucleotides matching TRBD2. The sample taken for sequencing was peripheral blood. The receptor's source is a human donor with acute or convalescent COVID-19. The donor label of this sample is uncertain. The CDR3 loop reads CASRRETDTQYF. In DNA form, the CDR3 reads TGCGCCAGCAGGCGGGAGACAGATACGCAGTATTTT.